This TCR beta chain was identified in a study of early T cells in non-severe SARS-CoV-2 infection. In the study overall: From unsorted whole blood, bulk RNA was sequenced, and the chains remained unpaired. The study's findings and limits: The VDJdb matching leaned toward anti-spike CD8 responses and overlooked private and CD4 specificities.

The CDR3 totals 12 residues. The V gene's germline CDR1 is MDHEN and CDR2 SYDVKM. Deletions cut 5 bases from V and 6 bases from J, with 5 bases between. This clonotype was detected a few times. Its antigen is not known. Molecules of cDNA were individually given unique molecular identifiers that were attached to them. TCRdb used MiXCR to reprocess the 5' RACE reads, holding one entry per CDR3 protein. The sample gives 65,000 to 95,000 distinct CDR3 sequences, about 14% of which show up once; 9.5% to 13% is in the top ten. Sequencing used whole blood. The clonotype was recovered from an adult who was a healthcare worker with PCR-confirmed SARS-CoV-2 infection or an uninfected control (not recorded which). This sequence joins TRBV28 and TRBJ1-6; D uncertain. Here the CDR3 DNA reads TGTGCCAGCAGTCCGCCTAATTCACCCCTCCACTTT. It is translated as CASSPPNSPLHF.